This entry lists 6 T cell receptor beta chains sequenced from one sample in a study of Ad26.COV2.S vaccination and SARS-CoV-2 variants. As for treatment: some 20 received Ad26.COV2.S at low or high dose, single or two shots; 5 received placebo; per-sample allocation not given. Sampling was done on day 63 after the first vaccine or placebo injection. This table comes from immunoSEQ multiplex PCR, and its TCRdb copy is limited to in-frame clones, with some not included. Of some 320,000 clones in the sample, around four fifths were seen once. The sample was peripheral blood, taken in a trial of Ad26.COV2.S vaccine versus placebo. All receptors come from a person between 18 and 59 years old who received the Ad26.COV2.S COVID-19 vaccine or a placebo.

The chain recombines TRBV7-2 with TRBJ1-5; 8 nucleotides line up with TRBD1. The CDR3 sequence is 16 residues long. Trimming removed 4 bases from V and 2 bases from J; junction bases left unmatched: 7. Germline V gene lookup returns CDR1 SGHTA and CDR2 FQGNSA. The CDR3 sequence: CASSSGGDRRNQPQHF. The CDR3 coding sequence is TGTGCCAGCAGCTCAGGGGGGGACAGGCGCAATCAGCCCCAGCATTTT.

J is TRBJ1-1 and V is TRBV7-3, with a weak D call TRBD1 (5 bases). The V end was cut by 5 bases, the J end by 7 bases, with 20 bases between. This CDR3 comprises 15 residues. In germline, CDR1 is SGHTA, CDR2 FQGTGA. CDR3 bases: TGTGCCAGCAGCCCCCCAGGGCAGGGATTGGGTGAAGCTTTCTTT. Its protein product is CASSPPGQGLGEAFF.

The genes are TRBV28 and TRBJ2-7; 7 nucleotides align to TRBD1. Trimming took 5 bases from V and 2 from J; bases not matched to a gene: 6. Per the germline V gene, CDR1 is MDHEN and CDR2 is SYDVKM. This CDR3 is built from 14 residues. In DNA form, the CDR3 reads TGTGCCAGCAGTGAGGGACAGCGAGCCTACGAGCAGTACTTC. Translated: CASSEGQRAYEQYF. Drawing the rest from reference TRBV28 and TRBJ2-7, the complete variable domain is DVKVTQSSRYLVKRTGEKVFLECVQDMDHENMFWYRQDPGLGLRLIYFSYDVKMKEKGDIPEGYSVSREKKERFSLILESASTNQTSMYLCASSEGQRAYEQYFGPGTRLTVT.

This clone was seen just once. The chain has TRBV6-4 and TRBJ2-3, with TRBD1 identical over 8 bases. V lost 6 bases to trimming and J lost 2 bases; unmatched junction nucleotides: 4. Germline CDR1 and CDR2: MRHNA and SNTAGT. The CDR3 extends over 14 amino acids. The CDR3 DNA follows: TGTGCCAGCAGGGTGGACAGGGCCACAGATACGCAGTATTTT. This gives the protein CASRVDRATDTQYF.

The genes are TRBV18 and TRBJ1-5; 8 positions agree with TRBD1. CDR1 and CDR2 from the germline V gene are KGHSH and LQKENI. This CDR3 is 13 amino acids long. The V and J ends lost 6 bases and 7 bases, in that order; junction bases with no gene match: 5. The CDR3 spells CASSQGAGQPQHF. In DNA, the CDR3 is TGTGCCAGCTCTCAGGGGGCCGGACAGCCCCAGCATTTT.

This clone occurred once. The chain is built from TRBV20-1 and TRBJ2-7, with 9 nucleotides matching TRBD1. Germline values: CDR1 DFQATT, CDR2 SNEGSKA (reference sequence). V lost 3 bases, J lost 9 bases, and 15 bases stayed unmatched. The CDR3 runs to 15 residues. DNA of the CDR3: TGCAGTGCTAGTGAGGGACAGGGCTGGGTTACCGCGCAGTACTTC. This gives the protein CSASEGQGWVTAQYF.